The 2 T cell receptor beta chains reported below all come from one sample, sequenced in a study of tumor-infiltrating lymphocytes in primary liver carcinoma. A constant-region primer primed TCR beta cDNA synthesis from 400 to 550 ng of total RNA. The TCR beta library was amplified through three nested multiplex PCR rounds in a modified ARM-PCR procedure. Running roughly 10 cycles apiece, the first two PCR rounds relied on TRBV1-TRBV30 forward primers together with a C-beta reverse primer. MiXCR, applied by TCRdb to the multiplex PCR reads, yields one record per CDR3 protein. There are hundreds of thousands of distinct CDR3 sequences in the sample; 65% occur only once, and roughly 10% lies in the top ten. The blood RNA (from unsorted whole blood) was obtained, and germline DNA was also extracted. The material sequenced was peripheral blood. These TCRs come from a man aged 35-49 years with primary liver carcinoma and hepatitis B virus infection.

Details on this clonotype: Possible read error: a much larger clone is one base away. The chain uses TRBV6-5 and TRBJ1-2; 7 bases are shared with TRBD1. The CDR3 runs 15 residues. Germline loops: CDR1 MNHEY, CDR2 SVGAGI. V gave up 7 bases and J gave up 3 bases; unmatched junction bases: 11. The chain's CDR3 is CASNPGGNPDYGYTF. CDR3 coding DNA: TGTGCCAGCAACCCAGGGGGAAATCCTGACTATGGCTACACCTTC.

In the case of this clonotype: Since a much larger clone is just one base distant, this may be a read error. The chain couples TRBV14 to TRBJ1-2; 7 bases line up with TRBD1. Germline CDR1 reads SGHDN; CDR2 reads FVKESK. The CDR3 runs 16 residues. CDR3 loop: CASSQVYRGKDYGYIF. Written as DNA, the CDR3 is TGTGCCAGCAGCCAAGTCTACAGGGGCAAGGACTATGGCTACATCTTC.